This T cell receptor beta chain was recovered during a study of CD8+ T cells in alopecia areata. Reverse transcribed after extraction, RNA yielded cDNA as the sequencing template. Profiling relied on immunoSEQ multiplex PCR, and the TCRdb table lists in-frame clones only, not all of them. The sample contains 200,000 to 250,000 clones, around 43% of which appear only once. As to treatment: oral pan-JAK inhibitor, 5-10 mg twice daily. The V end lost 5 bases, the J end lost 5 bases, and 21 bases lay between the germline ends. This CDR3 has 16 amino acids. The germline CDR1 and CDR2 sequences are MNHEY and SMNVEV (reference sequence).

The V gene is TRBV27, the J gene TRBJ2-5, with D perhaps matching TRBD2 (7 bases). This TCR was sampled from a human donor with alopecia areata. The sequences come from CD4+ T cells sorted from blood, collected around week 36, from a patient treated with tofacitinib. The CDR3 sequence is CASSPLGGRGWETQYF. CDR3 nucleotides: TGTGCCAGCAGTCCCCTCGGGGGGAGGGGGTGGGAGACCCAGTACTTC.